Below, 28 T cell receptor beta chains from the same sample are listed, as sequenced in a study of beta chain features in type 1 diabetes. General observations from the study: TCRB CDR3s were moderately but significantly shorter in Type 1 diabetes patients in all four CD4+ subsets.

Sequenced material consisted of expressed TCRB transcripts (all of the isolated RNA was reverse transcribed). Clones were sequenced by immunoSEQ multiplex PCR, and TCRdb holds only the in-frame ones, with some missing. The table includes 300,000 to 350,000 clones, 13% detected once. These receptors are not linked to any known antigen. The sequenced material came from naive CD4+ T cells from blood. These receptor sequences come from a woman between 18 and 29 years old with type 1 diabetes.

The chain has TRBV9 and TRBJ2-2, with 11 bases identical to TRBD2. There are 16 residues in the CDR3. The V segment lost 0 bases and the J segment 4 bases; nucleotides outside the gene matches: 2. Per germline, CDR1 SGDLS and CDR2 YYNGEE. CDR3 region: CASSVASGRSTGELFF. Here the CDR3 DNA reads TGTGCCAGCAGCGTAGCTAGCGGGAGGAGCACCGGGGAGCTGTTTTTT.

The chain links TRBV11-2 to TRBJ2-6; 8 bases match TRBD2. The CDR3 consists of 19 residues. Germline V CDR1 and CDR2: SGHAT, FQNNGV. The trim removed 4 bases at V and 5 bases at J, leaving 16 bases unmatched. The CDR3 DNA reads TGTGCCAGCAGCTCCGTTCTTCGCGGGGGGTCGTATCGGGCCAACGTCCTGACTTTC. Residues: CASSSVLRGGSYRANVLTF.

There are a few counts of this clone. The chain couples TRBV28 to TRBJ1-2; TRBD1 might be the D (6 bases). The germline V and J ends were trimmed by 5 bases and 4 bases, with 17 bases remaining between them. The length of the CDR3 is 15 residues. Germline V gene sequence: CDR1 MDHEN, CDR2 SYDVKM. CDR3 nucleotides: TGTGCCAGCAGTCGAGCAGGGGTCCTCTTCTATGGCTACACCTTC. It encodes CASSRAGVLFYGYTF.

The V gene is TRBV7-9, the J gene TRBJ1-4; D remains unclear. V was trimmed by 5 bases and J by 3 bases, leaving 16 bases between them. CDR1 SEHNR and CDR2 FQNEAQ come from the germline V gene (reference sequence). CDR3 length: 16 amino acids. Here the CDR3 reads CASSPRRLEANEKLFF. CDR3 nucleotides: TGTGCCAGCAGCCCAAGGAGGTTGGAAGCTAATGAAAAACTGTTTTTT.

This clone has only a few counts. This rearrangement joins TRBV10-2 to TRBJ2-6, with 9 bases identical to TRBD1. CDR1 and CDR2 from the germline V gene are WSHSY and SAAADI. V was clipped by 6 bases and J by 4 bases; unmatched bases: 10. The CDR3 has 17 amino acids. Here the CDR3 reads CASRDYRGLTGANVLTF. In DNA, the CDR3 is TGCGCCAGCAGGGACTACAGGGGGCTAACAGGGGCCAACGTCCTGACTTTC.

V is TRBV18 and J is TRBJ2-6, with D possibly matching TRBD2 (6 bases). Per germline, CDR1 KGHSH and CDR2 LQKENI. The ends were cut back, 0 bases at V and 4 bases at J, with 13 bases in the middle. The CDR3 totals 17 residues. The CDR3 reads CASSPPGRRGGANVLTF. The CDR3 DNA sequence: TGTGCCAGCTCACCACCGGGCCGGCGGGGAGGGGCCAACGTCCTGACTTTC.

There are a few counts of this clone. This sequence joins TRBV7-8 and TRBJ2-3; 10 bases agree with TRBD2. CDR1 and CDR2 from the germline V gene are SGHVS and FQNEAQ. The CDR3 has 16 amino acids. Losses at the gene ends were 5 bases for V and 2 bases for J; bases not matched to a gene: 7. The CDR3 DNA sequence: TGTGCCAGCAGCGAGAGAGCGGGAGGGGCCACAGATACGCAGTATTTT. This gives the protein CASSERAGGATDTQYF.

This clone has a handful of counts. The CDR3 DNA reads TGCGCCAGCAGTGAGAGCGGCGTCCCCAATGAGCAGTTCTTC. It codes for CASSESGVPNEQFF. The rearrangement uses TRBV10-1 and TRBJ2-1, with D maybe TRBD2 (5 bases). Germline CDR1 is WNHNN and CDR2 is SYGVQD (reference sequence). Trimming removed 2 bases from V and 6 bases from J, with 11 bases in between. The CDR3 length is 14 residues.

This clone came up a few times. The chain joins TRBV6-5 to TRBJ1-1; D remains ambiguous. The CDR3 runs 13 residues. Deletions cut 6 bases from V and 0 bases from J, with 8 bases between. The V gene's germline CDR1 is MNHEY and CDR2 SVGAGI. The CDR3 loop reads CASREAMNTEAFF. CDR3 sequence (DNA): TGTGCCAGCAGGGAGGCCATGAACACTGAAGCTTTCTTT.

The genes are TRBV5-1 and TRBJ2-3; TRBD2 aligns across 10 bases. The V and J ends lost 0 bases and 2 bases, in that order; junction bases with no gene match: 6. Per the germline V gene, CDR1 is SGHRS and CDR2 is YFSETQ. This CDR3 comprises 17 residues. The CDR3 protein is CASSLAALAGATDTQYF. The CDR3 DNA sequence: TGCGCCAGCAGCTTGGCCGCTCTAGCGGGAGCCACAGATACGCAGTATTTT.

The V call is TRBV4-3, the J call TRBJ2-4, with D unresolved. Trimming stripped 4 bases from V and 6 bases from J, with 13 bases between. This CDR3 has 14 residues. Germline V gene lookup returns CDR1 LGHNA and CDR2 YSLEER. The CDR3 region has the DNA TGCGCCAGCAGCCTACGGTCTTACCTAAACATTCAGTACTTC. Translation: CASSLRSYLNIQYF.

This clone showed up just a few times. The rearrangement uses TRBV5-1 and TRBJ2-3, with TRBD2 matching over 8 bases. The J segment lost 5 bases and the V segment lost 3 bases, leaving 8 bases of the junction unmatched. Per the germline V gene, CDR1 is SGHRS and CDR2 is YFSETQ. The CDR3 consists of 15 residues. The CDR3 region is CASSSLGREEDTQYF. The DNA of the CDR3 is TGCGCCAGCAGCTCCCTCGGGCGGGAGGAAGATACGCAGTATTTT.

This clone has a handful of counts. The chain combines TRBV7-9 with TRBJ2-7; 8 bases align to TRBD1. The CDR3 consists of 16 residues. The germline CDR1 and CDR2 sequences are SEHNR and FQNEAQ (reference sequence). Trimming removed 0 bases from V and 4 bases from J; junction bases left unmatched: 8. The CDR3 spells CASSLAMVGQEYEQYF. The CDR3 DNA sequence: TGTGCCAGCAGCTTAGCAATGGTGGGACAGGAATACGAGCAGTACTTC.

This clone turned up a few times. This chain connects TRBV28 to TRBJ2-7, with TRBD2 identical over 8 bases. Germline trimming cut 5 bases from V and 1 base from J; bases unmatched to any gene: 4. The CDR3 sequence is 14 residues long. Germline CDR1 reads MDHEN; CDR2 reads SYDVKM. CDR3 region: CASSPTSESYEQYF. In nucleotides, the CDR3 is TGTGCCAGCAGTCCGACTAGCGAGTCCTACGAGCAGTACTTC.

V gene TRBV2 combines with J gene TRBJ2-6; D remains ambiguous. This CDR3 contains 14 residues. Trimming cost V 9 bases and J 0 bases, with 9 bases left between them. CDR1 and CDR2 (germline): SNHLY, FYNNEI. The CDR3 here is CARSRLSGANVLTF. Written as DNA, the CDR3 is TGTGCCAGATCCCGTCTCTCTGGGGCCAACGTCCTGACTTTC.

The chain links TRBV2 to TRBJ1-5, with TRBD1 identical over 7 bases. This CDR3 is built from 13 residues. Germline V gene lookup returns CDR1 SNHLY and CDR2 FYNNEI. V lost 11 bases and J lost 4; bases outside the gene matches: 8. CDR3 in DNA: TGTGCCGGTAGACAGGGTCTAAATCAGCCCCAGCATTTT. This gives the protein CAGRQGLNQPQHF.

This chain uses TRBV5-1 with TRBJ2-3, with TRBD2 matching over 7 bases. The germline V gene has CDR1 SGHRS and CDR2 YFSETQ. The J segment lost 2 bases and the V segment lost 0 bases, leaving 6 bases of the junction unmatched. The CDR3 covers 16 residues. The DNA of the CDR3 is TGCGCCAGCAGCTTGGGGCCGGGGACTACCACAGATACGCAGTATTTT. Its translation: CASSLGPGTTTDTQYF.

This rearrangement joins TRBV10-3 to TRBJ2-1, with TRBD2 matching 10 bases. Germline V lookup: CDR1 ENHRY, CDR2 SYGVKD. J was trimmed by 5 bases and V by 1 base; bases with no gene match: 2. This CDR3 has 15 amino acids. CDR3 residues: CAISEWSGGDNEQFF. The CDR3 nucleotides are TGTGCCATCAGTGAGTGGAGCGGGGGGGACAATGAGCAGTTCTTC.

This clone was recorded a few times. This chain uses TRBV10-3 with TRBJ2-1; 9 bases match TRBD2. Germline-derived CDR1 and CDR2 are ENHRY and SYGVKD. The CDR3 has 13 amino acids. V was clipped by 8 bases and J by 2 bases; unmatched bases: 1. The CDR3 spells CAIASGAYNEQFF. The CDR3 DNA reads as TGTGCCATCGCTAGCGGGGCCTACAATGAGCAGTTCTTC.

The genes are TRBV28 and TRBJ2-1, with 12 positions matching TRBD2. The V gene's germline CDR1 is MDHEN and CDR2 SYDVKM. The CDR3 is made up of 15 amino acids. Trimming at V came to 10 bases and at J to 4 bases, leaving 8 bases not matched to a gene. CDR3 loop: CAIREGLAGYNEQFF. CDR3 bases: TGTGCCATCCGAGAAGGACTAGCGGGGTACAATGAGCAGTTCTTC.

In this sample, this clone turned up a few times. This chain joins TRBV7-2 and TRBJ2-5; D is ambiguous. CDR3 length equals 12 residues. Germline V gene lookup returns CDR1 SGHTA and CDR2 FQGNSA. With 1 base removed from V and 3 bases from J, the gap between germline ends came to 3 bases. The CDR3 coding sequence is TGTGCCAGCAGCTTAGTTAAAGAGACCCAGTACTTC. Translated, it gives CASSLVKETQYF.

The V and J genes are TRBV19 and TRBJ2-7; 8 nucleotides line up with TRBD2. CDR3 size: 10 residues. J was trimmed by 11 bases and V by 8 bases; bases with no gene match: 5. Germline values: CDR1 LNHDA, CDR2 SQIVND (reference sequence). Written as DNA, the CDR3 is TGTGCCAGTCGGGGGGGGAGGGAGTACGTC. It codes for CASRGGREYV.

Only a few counts were recorded for this clone. J is TRBJ2-3 and V is TRBV7-2; 7 bases align to TRBD2. The V segment lost 6 bases and the J segment 4 bases; nucleotides outside the gene matches: 4. Germline values: CDR1 SGHTA, CDR2 FQGNSA. The CDR3 is made up of 13 amino acids. The CDR3 coding sequence is TGTGCCAGCAGAACCGCGGGGGCAGATACGCAGTATTTT. Its protein product is CASRTAGADTQYF.

The chain is built from TRBV5-1 and TRBJ2-1, with 14 nucleotides matching TRBD2. V was pared by 4 bases and J by 6 bases, with 9 bases of the junction left unmatched. Germline CDR1 is SGHRS and CDR2 is YFSETQ. The CDR3 runs 17 residues. CDR3 in amino acids: CASSVGLAGVGRNEQFF. The CDR3 bases are TGCGCCAGCAGCGTGGGACTAGCGGGAGTCGGGCGCAATGAGCAGTTCTTC.

This clone was observed a few times. The chain has TRBV7-7 and TRBJ2-3; D is perhaps TRBD1 (6 bases). This CDR3 has 14 residues. Germline V lookup: CDR1 SSHAT, CDR2 FNYEAQ (reference sequence). Trimming shortened V by 5 bases and J by 2 bases, and 11 bases separated the two germline ends. Here the CDR3 DNA reads TGTGCCAGCAGCCAGACAGGAGCCACAGATACGCAGTATTTT. This encodes CASSQTGATDTQYF.

The chain employs TRBV19 and TRBJ2-4; 8 bases agree with TRBD1. This CDR3 comprises 13 residues. Germline V lookup: CDR1 LNHDA, CDR2 SQIVND (reference sequence). V was clipped by 5 bases and J by 10 bases; unmatched bases: 7. CDR3 sequence (DNA): TGTGCCAGTAGTTTACCGGGACAGGCTATTCAGTACTTC. It codes for CASSLPGQAIQYF.

The rearrangement uses TRBV25-1 and TRBJ2-7, with D possibly matching TRBD2 (6 bases). V dropped 6 bases and J dropped 4 bases, with 13 bases sitting between them. Germline-derived CDR1 and CDR2 are MGHDK and SYGVNS. This CDR3 contains 13 residues. The CDR3 sequence is CASRRDLGYEQYF. DNA of the CDR3: TGTGCCAGCAGGAGGGACTTGGGGTACGAGCAGTACTTC.

This clone has only a few counts. CDR3 in DNA: TGTGCCAGCAGCTATACCGGGACAGGGCCCTTCATGGCCCAGTACTTC. Residues: CASSYTGTGPFMAQYF. The chain recombines TRBV7-9 with TRBJ2-5; 9 bases are a match to TRBD1. The CDR3 has 16 residues. Per the germline V gene, CDR1 is SEHNR and CDR2 is FQNEAQ (reference sequence). The V gene end was trimmed by 4 bases and the J gene end by 9 bases; junction bases not matched to a gene: 15.